The 28 T cell receptor beta chains given below trace back to one sample, sequenced in a study of T cells in Graves' hyperthyroidism and ophthalmopathy. TCR beta CDR3 sequences were amplified from RNA transcripts. Researchers ran a first-round RT-PCR on the TCR CDR3 using the HTBI primer set. TCRdb reprocessed the multiplex PCR reads with MiXCR, giving one entry per CDR3 protein. The profile covers around 280,000 distinct CDR3 sequences, with roughly 13% appearing a single time and 6.5% to 10% taken by the ten largest. What was sequenced was blood. These receptors came from a woman aged 40 to 55 with Graves' hyperthyroidism.

This clonotype was seen at least ten times. This chain uses TRBV7-6 with TRBJ2-7; 12 nucleotides agree with TRBD2. Germline-derived CDR1 and CDR2 are SGHVS and FNYEAQ. The CDR3 has 17 amino acids. The V and J ends lost 1 base and 6 bases, in that order; junction bases with no gene match: 10. CDR3: CASSLGVGLAGLREQYF. For the CDR3, the DNA is TGTGCCAGCAGCTTAGGGGTTGGACTAGCGGGGCTACGCGAGCAGTACTTC. Supplemented by reference TRBV7-6 and TRBJ2-7, the full variable domain reads GAGVSQSPRYKVTKRGQDVALRCDPISGHVSLYWYRQALGQGPEFLTYFNYEAQQDKSGLPNDRFSAERPEGSISTLTIQRTEQRDSAMYRCASSLGVGLAGLREQYFGPGTRLTVT.

This chain connects TRBV20-1 to TRBJ1-2; D is uncertain. The CDR3 totals 11 residues. Germline assignment: CDR1 DFQATT and CDR2 SNEGSKA (reference sequence). V lost 0 bases and J lost 8, with 7 bases in between. The CDR3 region is CSARETSGYTF. Written as DNA, the CDR3 is TGCAGTGCTAGAGAGACGTCGGGCTACACCTTC.

This clonotype has more than one count but fewer than ten. The chain uses TRBV5-8 and TRBJ1-1; D may be TRBD1 (6 bases). The germline CDR1 and CDR2 sequences are SGHTS and YDEGEE. Trimming shortened V by 1 base and J by 7 bases, and 8 bases separated the two germline ends. CDR3 length: 12 amino acids. The CDR3 DNA follows: TGTGCCAGCAGCTTGACAGGGTTTGAAGCTTTCTTT. It yields the protein CASSLTGFEAFF.

About this clonotype itself: A much larger clone differs by one base, so this may be a read error. The V and J genes are TRBV19 and TRBJ1-5; the D gene is possibly TRBD1 (5 bases). The germline CDR1 and CDR2 sequences are LNHDA and SQIVND (reference sequence). This CDR3 has 14 residues. Trimming removed 11 bases at V and 2 bases at J, with 16 bases between. CDR3 loop: CASGWGEGNQPQHF. CDR3 DNA sequence: TGTGCCTCAGGGTGGGGCGAGGGCAATCAGCCCCAGCATTTT.

This clonotype showed up many times. The chain has TRBV3-1 and TRBJ2-7; D unresolved. Trimming removed 0 bases from V and 1 base from J, with 7 bases in between. This CDR3 contains 14 residues. Germline V gene sequence: CDR1 LGHDT, CDR2 YNNKEL (reference sequence). The CDR3 is CASSQDPTSYEQYF. CDR3 coding DNA: TGTGCCAGCAGCCAAGATCCAACTTCCTACGAGCAGTACTTC.

This clonotype was counted between two and nine times. The chain combines TRBV10-3 with TRBJ1-4; the D gene is possibly TRBD1 (6 bases). The CDR3 runs to 14 residues. Germline CDR1 reads ENHRY; CDR2 reads SYGVKD. Trimming took off 3 bases at V and 8 bases at J, with 13 bases between the two ends. CDR3 nucleotide sequence: TGTGCCATCAGTGAATGGGGGGCTGGCGAAAAACTGTTTTTT. This gives the protein CAISEWGAGEKLFF.

This clonotype was counted many times. The CDR3 sequence: CASSPPSAGAYEQYF. CDR3 DNA sequence: TGTGCCAGCAGCCCACCTTCGGCGGGAGCCTACGAGCAGTACTTC. The chain carries TRBV28 and TRBJ2-7, with 7 bases identical to TRBD2. J lost 2 bases, V lost 6 bases, and 10 bases had no gene match. There are 15 residues in the CDR3. Germline V gene lookup returns CDR1 MDHEN and CDR2 SYDVKM.

This clonotype was counted ten times or more. V usage is TRBV3-1 and J usage is TRBJ1-2; TRBD1 might be the D (6 bases). The V end was cut by 3 bases, the J end by 4 bases, with 15 bases between. This CDR3 contains 15 residues. Per germline, CDR1 LGHDT and CDR2 YNNKEL (reference sequence). The CDR3 DNA reads TGTGCCAGCAGCCATGGACAGTCTCCTGGCTATGGCTACACCTTC. Amino acid sequence: CASSHGQSPGYGYTF.

This clonotype showed up many times. The chain is built from TRBV18 and TRBJ1-4; 11 bases are a match to TRBD1. This CDR3 region has 14 residues. The germline V gene has CDR1 KGHSH and CDR2 LQKENI. V trimming: 3 bases; J trimming: 8 bases; junction bases outside the gene matches: 2. The CDR3 DNA reads TGTGCCAGCTCACCGGGACAGGGGGAGGAAAAACTGTTTTTT. It is translated as CASSPGQGEEKLFF. Together with reference TRBV18 and TRBJ1-4, the CDR3 gives the full variable domain: NAGVMQNPRHLVRRRGQEARLRCSPMKGHSHVYWYRQLPEEGLKFMVYLQKENIIDESGMPKERFSAEFPKEGPSILRIQQVVRGDSAAYFCASSPGQGEEKLFFGSGTQLSVL.

This clonotype appeared many times. The chain has TRBV3-1 and TRBJ2-1, with 13 bases lining up with TRBD2. Germline V gives CDR1 LGHDT, CDR2 YNNKEL (reference sequence). The CDR3 length is 15 residues. V was clipped by 0 bases and J by 9 bases; unmatched bases: 2. CDR3 sequence reads: CASSQELAGGLEQFF. CDR3 coding DNA: TGTGCCAGCAGCCAAGAACTAGCGGGAGGGCTTGAGCAGTTCTTC.

Ten or more counts support this clonotype. The rearrangement joins TRBV11-1 to TRBJ2-3; TRBD2 agrees at 7 bases. The CDR3 spans 15 residues. V shed 2 bases, J shed 0 bases, and the junction held 2 bases outside the gene matches. Germline values: CDR1 SGHAT, CDR2 FQDESV (reference sequence). DNA of the CDR3: TGTGCCAGCAGCTTACTAGCGGCTAGCACAGATACGCAGTATTTT. The encoded protein is CASSLLAASTDTQYF.

Turning to this clonotype: One junction end disagrees with the germline gene, perhaps due to a read error. This chain uses TRBV19 with TRBJ1-4; 7 positions match TRBD1. CDR1 is LNHDA and CDR2 is SQIVND in the germline V gene (reference sequence). The length of the CDR3 is 18 residues. In nucleotides, the CDR3 is TGTGACAGTAGTAGTTCCGGGACAGCATTCGGACGGGATGAAAAACTGTTTTTT. It encodes CDSSSSGTAFGRDEKLFF.

This clonotype has just a few counts. The V and J genes are TRBV28 and TRBJ2-2, with D maybe TRBD1 (5 bases). Per the germline V gene, CDR1 is MDHEN and CDR2 is SYDVKM. The CDR3 loop spans 15 amino acids. Between the trimmed V and J ends, which lost 2 bases and 8 bases, there was a span of 15 bases. The CDR3 DNA sequence: TGTGCCAGCAGTTTACCAGGGTTTAACGGGGGGGAGCTGTTTTTT. This gives the protein CASSLPGFNGGELFF. Based on the CDR3 plus reference TRBV28 and TRBJ2-2, the full variable domain is DVKVTQSSRYLVKRTGEKVFLECVQDMDHENMFWYRQDPGLGLRLIYFSYDVKMKEKGDIPEGYSVSREKKERFSLILESASTNQTSMYLCASSLPGFNGGELFFGEGSRLTVL.

There are many counts of this clonotype. The chain couples TRBV28 to TRBJ2-1, with unresolved D. Germline CDR1 reads MDHEN; CDR2 reads SYDVKM. The V end lost 1 base, the J end lost 9 bases, and 13 bases lay between the germline ends. This CDR3 contains 14 residues. The CDR3: CASSLLAGHPEQFF. The CDR3 coding sequence is TGTGCCAGCAGTTTATTAGCAGGCCATCCTGAGCAGTTCTTC.

This clonotype was seen repeatedly, ten times or more. The gene calls are TRBV5-6 and TRBJ2-7; 9 bases are a match to TRBD1. The CDR3 length is 14 residues. With V trimmed by 3 bases and J by 3 bases, 4 bases remained unmatched. Germline assignment: CDR1 SGHDT and CDR2 YYEEEE. The CDR3 coding sequence is TGTGCCAGCAGCTCCGGGACAGGGTTCTACGAGCAGTACTTC. Protein product: CASSSGTGFYEQYF.

In this sample, this clonotype turned up a few times. The chain joins TRBV2 to TRBJ2-5; D is uncertain. This CDR3 contains 13 residues. Germline V gene lookup returns CDR1 SNHLY and CDR2 FYNNEI. Trimming cost V 4 bases and J 2 bases, with 8 bases left between them. The CDR3 bases are TGTGCCAGCAGTGCCGTTAGACAAGAGACCCAGTACTTC. This sequence encodes CASSAVRQETQYF.

This clonotype appeared many times. The chain recombines TRBV2 with TRBJ2-5; D might be TRBD2 (7 bases). Germline CDR1 reads SNHLY; CDR2 reads FYNNEI. This CDR3 contains 15 residues. Trimming pared 5 bases from V and 5 bases from J, leaving 18 bases between. The CDR3 sequence: CASSRGASATETQYF. DNA of the CDR3: TGTGCCAGCAGTCGGGGGGCCTCCGCCACTGAGACCCAGTACTTC.

This clonotype showed up just a few times. The genes are TRBV7-9 and TRBJ1-2, with D uncertain. This CDR3 has 14 residues. Germline lookup yields CDR1 SEHNR and CDR2 FQNEAQ (reference sequence). The V and J ends lost 7 bases and 6 bases respectively, with 18 bases between them. The DNA of the CDR3 is TGTGCCAGCACCCCCCAGGCAGGAAGAGATGGCTACACCTTC. This codes for CASTPQAGRDGYTF.

This clonotype was seen ten or more times. This sequence joins TRBV24-1 and TRBJ2-3, with unresolved D. The CDR3 has 12 residues. The germline gives CDR1 KGHDR, CDR2 SFDVKD. Trimming took 7 bases from V and 6 from J, leaving 10 bases between them. The CDR3 DNA reads as TGTGCCACCAGGGGTCCTGGGGATACGCAGTATTTT. Translation gives CATRGPGDTQYF.

This clonotype was seen repeatedly, ten times or more. The chain recombines TRBV29-1 with TRBJ1-3; D gene uncertain. V was cut by 5 bases and J by 3 bases, with 5 bases left in between. This CDR3 has 11 residues. CDR1 is SQVTM, CDR2 ANQGSEA, per germline. The CDR3 nucleotides are TGCAGCGTTCGGGGTGGAAACACCATATATTTT. This codes for CSVRGGNTIYF.

This clonotype has more than one count but fewer than ten. The chain recombines TRBV20-1 with TRBJ1-1; D perhaps matches TRBD1 (6 bases). This CDR3 has 12 amino acids. Germline V CDR1 and CDR2: DFQATT, SNEGSKA (reference sequence). Deletions cut 6 bases from V and 2 bases from J, with 10 bases between. CDR3 in DNA: TGCAGTGCCAGGGACACAAACACTGAAGCTTTCTTT. It encodes CSARDTNTEAFF.

This clonotype has a count of ten or more. V usage is TRBV12-3 or TRBV12-4 and J usage is TRBJ2-5; D might be TRBD1 (6 bases). CDR3 size: 15 residues. V was cut by 7 bases and J by 5 bases, with 20 bases left in between. In DNA form, the CDR3 reads TGTGCCAGCACCCAGGGGTGGGGAGCCAGGGAGACCCAGTACTTC. Translated: CASTQGWGARETQYF.

This clonotype was seen ten or more times. The V gene is TRBV6-1, the J gene TRBJ1-2; 9 nucleotides align to TRBD1. CDR1 and CDR2 (germline): MNHNS, SASEGT. The ends lost 2 bases at V and 6 bases at J; junction bases unmatched: 4. This CDR3 is built from 14 residues. CDR3 amino acids: CASSETGTGNGYTF. The CDR3 DNA sequence: TGTGCCAGCAGTGAAACCGGGACAGGGAATGGCTACACCTTC.

There are many counts of this clonotype. The CDR3 is CAWSLTDTQYF. The CDR3 DNA follows: TGTGCCTGGAGTCTAACAGATACGCAGTATTTT. The chain recombines TRBV30 with TRBJ2-3; D unclear. Trimming took off 2 bases at V and 3 bases at J, with 3 bases between the two ends. This CDR3 contains 11 residues. Germline V gene data show CDR1 as GTSNPN and CDR2 as SVGIG (reference sequence).

This clonotype was recorded a few times. The rearrangement uses TRBV7-2 and TRBJ2-7; D unresolved. V shed 5 bases and J shed 2 bases, with 16 bases lying between them. Germline CDR1 and CDR2: SGHTA and FQGNSA. This CDR3 is 15 amino acids long. CDR3 region: CASSVPGGWAYEQYF. Here the CDR3 DNA reads TGTGCCAGCAGCGTGCCTGGCGGCTGGGCCTACGAGCAGTACTTC.

As for this clonotype: This clone may be a read error of a much larger clone one base away. The chain recombines TRBV3-1 with TRBJ2-2; D is possibly TRBD2 (6 bases). CDR3 length: 14 amino acids. Per the germline V gene, CDR1 is LGHDT and CDR2 is YNNKEL (reference sequence). Here the CDR3 DNA reads TGTGCCATCAGCCACGGGAGTGGCACCGGGGAGCTGTTTTTT. Translated: CAISHGSGTGELFF. The full variable domain, its missing parts supplied by reference TRBV3-1 and TRBJ2-2, is DTAVSQTPKYLVTQMGNDKSIKCEQNLGHDTMYWYKQDSKKFLKIMFSYNNKELIINETVPNRFSPKSPDKAHLNLHINSLELGDSAVYFCAISHGSGTGELFFGEGSRLTVL.

This clonotype has only a few counts. V and J are TRBV19 and TRBJ2-1, with TRBD2 matching over 10 bases. CDR3 size: 17 residues. Germline lookup yields CDR1 LNHDA and CDR2 SQIVND (reference sequence). The ends lost 7 bases at V and 1 base at J; junction bases unmatched: 10. The CDR3 here is CASKRLAGAGSYNEQFF. CDR3 nucleotide sequence: TGTGCCAGTAAAAGGCTAGCGGGAGCGGGATCCTACAATGAGCAGTTCTTC.

The sample holds many counts of this clonotype. V and J are TRBV27 and TRBJ1-1, with 7 bases that match TRBD1. The germline V gene encodes CDR1 MNHEY and CDR2 SMNVEV (reference sequence). V lost 5 bases, J lost 5 bases, and 5 bases stayed unmatched. This CDR3 has 13 residues. CDR3 DNA: TGTGCCAGCAGTCTCGACAGGGAAACTGAAGCTTTCTTT. Its translation: CASSLDRETEAFF.